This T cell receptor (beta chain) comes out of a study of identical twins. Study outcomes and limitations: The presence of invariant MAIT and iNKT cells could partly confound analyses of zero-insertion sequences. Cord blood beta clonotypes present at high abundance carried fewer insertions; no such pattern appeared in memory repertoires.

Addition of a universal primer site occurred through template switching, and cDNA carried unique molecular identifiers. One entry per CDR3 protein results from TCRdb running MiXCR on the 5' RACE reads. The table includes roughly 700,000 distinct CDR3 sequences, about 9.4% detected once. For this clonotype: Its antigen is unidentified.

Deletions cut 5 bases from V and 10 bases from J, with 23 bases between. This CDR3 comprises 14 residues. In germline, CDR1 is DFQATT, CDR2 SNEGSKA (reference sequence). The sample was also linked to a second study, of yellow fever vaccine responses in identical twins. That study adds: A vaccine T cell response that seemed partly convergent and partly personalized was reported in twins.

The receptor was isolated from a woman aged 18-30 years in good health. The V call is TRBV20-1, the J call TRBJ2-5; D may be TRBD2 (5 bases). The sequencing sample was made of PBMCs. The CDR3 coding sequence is TGCAGTGCTGGACCCTCCGACGGTCTGAGGGTCCAGTACTTC. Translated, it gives CSAGPSDGLRVQYF.